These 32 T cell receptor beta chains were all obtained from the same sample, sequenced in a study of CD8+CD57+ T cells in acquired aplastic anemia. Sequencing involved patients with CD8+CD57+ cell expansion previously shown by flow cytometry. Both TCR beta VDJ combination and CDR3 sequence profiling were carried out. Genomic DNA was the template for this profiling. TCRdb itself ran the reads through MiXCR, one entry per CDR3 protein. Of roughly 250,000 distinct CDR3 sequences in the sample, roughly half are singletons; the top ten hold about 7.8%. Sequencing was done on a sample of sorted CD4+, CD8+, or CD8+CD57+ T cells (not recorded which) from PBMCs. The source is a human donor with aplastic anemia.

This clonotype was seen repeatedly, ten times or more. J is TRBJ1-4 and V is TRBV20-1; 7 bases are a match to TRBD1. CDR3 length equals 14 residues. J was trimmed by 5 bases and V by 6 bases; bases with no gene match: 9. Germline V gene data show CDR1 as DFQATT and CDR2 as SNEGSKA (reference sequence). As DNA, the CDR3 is TGCAGTGCAAACCGACAGGGACGCAATGAAAAACTGTTTTTT. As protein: CSANRQGRNEKLFF.

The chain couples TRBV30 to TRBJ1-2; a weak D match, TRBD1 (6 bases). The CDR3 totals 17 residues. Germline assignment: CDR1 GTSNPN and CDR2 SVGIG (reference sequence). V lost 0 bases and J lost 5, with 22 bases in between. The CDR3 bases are TGTGCCTGGAGTGTCGGGACACCTATTAGTTGGGGTTATGGCTACACCTTC. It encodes CAWSVGTPISWGYGYTF.

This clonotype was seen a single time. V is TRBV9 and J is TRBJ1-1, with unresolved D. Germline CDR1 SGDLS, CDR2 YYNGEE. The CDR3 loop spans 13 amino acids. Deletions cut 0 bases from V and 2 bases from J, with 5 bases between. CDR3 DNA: TGTGCCAGCAGCGTAGATTCCAACACTGAAGCTTTCTTT. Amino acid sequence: CASSVDSNTEAFF.

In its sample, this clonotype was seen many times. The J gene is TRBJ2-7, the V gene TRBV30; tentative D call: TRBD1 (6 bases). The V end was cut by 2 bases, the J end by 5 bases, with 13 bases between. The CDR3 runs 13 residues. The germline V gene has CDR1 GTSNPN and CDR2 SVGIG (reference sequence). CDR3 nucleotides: TGTGCCTGGAGTTCCGGGACACTGGACGAGCAGTACTTC. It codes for CAWSSGTLDEQYF.

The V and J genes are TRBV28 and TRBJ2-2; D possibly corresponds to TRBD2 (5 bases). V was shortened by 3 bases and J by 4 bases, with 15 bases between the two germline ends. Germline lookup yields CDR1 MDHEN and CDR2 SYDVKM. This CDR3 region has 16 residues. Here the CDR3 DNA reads TGTGCCAGCAGTTTCCGTCGAGGGAGACTCACCGGGGAGCTGTTTTTT. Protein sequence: CASSFRRGRLTGELFF.

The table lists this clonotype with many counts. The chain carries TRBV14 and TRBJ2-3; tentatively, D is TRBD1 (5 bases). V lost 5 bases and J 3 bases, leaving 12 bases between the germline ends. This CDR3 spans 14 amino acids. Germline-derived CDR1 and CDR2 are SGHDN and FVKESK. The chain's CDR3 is CASSGQGTTDTQYF. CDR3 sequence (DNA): TGTGCCAGCAGCGGGCAGGGTACAACAGATACGCAGTATTTT.

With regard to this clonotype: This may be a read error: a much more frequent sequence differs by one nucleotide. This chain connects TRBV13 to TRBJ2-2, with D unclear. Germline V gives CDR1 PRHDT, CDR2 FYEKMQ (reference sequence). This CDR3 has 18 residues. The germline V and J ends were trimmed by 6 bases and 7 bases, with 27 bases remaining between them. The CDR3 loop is CASSLSVWTTLGDGELFF. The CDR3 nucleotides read TGTGCCAGCAGTTTATCGGTTTGGACCACCCTTGGTGACGGGGAGCTGTTTTTT.

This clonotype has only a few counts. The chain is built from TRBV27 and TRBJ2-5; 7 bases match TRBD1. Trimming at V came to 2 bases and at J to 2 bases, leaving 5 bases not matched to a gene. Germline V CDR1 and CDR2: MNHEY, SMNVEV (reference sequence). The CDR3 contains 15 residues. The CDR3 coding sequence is TGTGCCAGCAGTTTAGACCAACAGGGGCAAGAGACCCAGTACTTC. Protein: CASSLDQQGQETQYF.

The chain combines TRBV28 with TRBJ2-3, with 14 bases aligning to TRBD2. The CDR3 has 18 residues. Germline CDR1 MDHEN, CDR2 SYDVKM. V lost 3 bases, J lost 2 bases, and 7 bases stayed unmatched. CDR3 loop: CASSLTSGRALFTDTQYF. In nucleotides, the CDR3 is TGTGCCAGCAGTTTGACTAGCGGGAGGGCTCTATTCACAGATACGCAGTATTTT.

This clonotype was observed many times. In DNA, the CDR3 is TGTGCCAGCAGTTTAGAGGTGAACACTGAAGCTTTCTTT. Its translation is CASSLEVNTEAFF. The chain employs TRBV12-3 or TRBV12-4 and TRBJ1-1, with D uncertain. The V and J ends lost 1 base and 0 bases respectively, with 3 bases between them. The CDR3 loop spans 13 amino acids.

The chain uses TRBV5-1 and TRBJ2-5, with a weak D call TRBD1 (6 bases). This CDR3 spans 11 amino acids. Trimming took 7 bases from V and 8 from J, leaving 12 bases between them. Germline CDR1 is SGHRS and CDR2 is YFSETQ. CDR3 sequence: CASGGHDTQYF. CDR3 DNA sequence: TGCGCCAGCGGGGGACATGACACCCAGTACTTC.

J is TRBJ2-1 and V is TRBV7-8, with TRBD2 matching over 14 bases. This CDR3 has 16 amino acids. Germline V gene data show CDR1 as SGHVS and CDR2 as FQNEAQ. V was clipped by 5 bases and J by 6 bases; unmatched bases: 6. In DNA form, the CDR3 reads TGTGCCAGCAGCCTGTCAGGACTAGCGGGGGGCAATGAGCAGTTCTTC. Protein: CASSLSGLAGGNEQFF.

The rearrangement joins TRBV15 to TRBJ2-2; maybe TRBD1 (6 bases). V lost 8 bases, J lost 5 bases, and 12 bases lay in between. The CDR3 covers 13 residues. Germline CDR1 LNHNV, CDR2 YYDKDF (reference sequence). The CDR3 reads CATSRQGTGELFF. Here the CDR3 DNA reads TGTGCCACCTCACGTCAGGGGACCGGGGAGCTGTTTTTT.

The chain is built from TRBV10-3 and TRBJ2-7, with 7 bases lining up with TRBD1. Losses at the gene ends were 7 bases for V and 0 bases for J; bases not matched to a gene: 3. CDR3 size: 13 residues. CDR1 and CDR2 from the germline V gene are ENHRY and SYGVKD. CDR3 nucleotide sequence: TGTGCCATCAACGGACAGGACTCCTACGAGCAGTACTTC. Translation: CAINGQDSYEQYF.

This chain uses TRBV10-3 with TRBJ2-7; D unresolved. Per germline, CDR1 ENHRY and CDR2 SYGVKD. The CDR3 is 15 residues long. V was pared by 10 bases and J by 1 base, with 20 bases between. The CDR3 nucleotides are TGTGCCAGCAGAGCCGGGCCAGAAGGATCCTACGAGCAGTACTTC. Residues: CASRAGPEGSYEQYF.

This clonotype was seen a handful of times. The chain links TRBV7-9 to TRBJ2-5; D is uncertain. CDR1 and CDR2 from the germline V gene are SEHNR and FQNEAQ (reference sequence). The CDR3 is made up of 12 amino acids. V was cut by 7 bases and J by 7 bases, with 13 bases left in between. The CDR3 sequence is CASNSGWGTQYF. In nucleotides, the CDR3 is TGTGCCAGCAACTCAGGATGGGGGACCCAGTACTTC.

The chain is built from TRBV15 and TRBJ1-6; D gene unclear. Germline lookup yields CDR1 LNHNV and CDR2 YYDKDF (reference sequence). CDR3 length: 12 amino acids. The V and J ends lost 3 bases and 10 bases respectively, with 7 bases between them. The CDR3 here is CATSREHSPLHF. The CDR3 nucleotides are TGTGCCACCAGCAGGGAACACTCACCCCTCCACTTT.

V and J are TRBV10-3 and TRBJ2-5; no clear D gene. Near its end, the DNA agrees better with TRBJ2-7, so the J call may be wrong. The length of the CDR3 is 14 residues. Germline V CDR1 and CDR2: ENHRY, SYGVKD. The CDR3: CAISESGNSYEQYF. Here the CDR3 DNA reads TGTGCCATCAGTGAGTCAGGGAACTCCTACGAGCAGTACTTC.

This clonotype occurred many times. As DNA, the CDR3 is TGCAGTGCGTGGGCCGAGATCTCTGGAAACACCATATATTTT. Residues: CSAWAEISGNTIYF. The chain is built from TRBV20-1 and TRBJ1-3; D gene uncertain. Germline V gene sequence: CDR1 DFQATT, CDR2 SNEGSKA (reference sequence). The V end lost 6 bases, the J end lost 0 bases, and 12 bases lay between the germline ends. The CDR3 has 14 residues.

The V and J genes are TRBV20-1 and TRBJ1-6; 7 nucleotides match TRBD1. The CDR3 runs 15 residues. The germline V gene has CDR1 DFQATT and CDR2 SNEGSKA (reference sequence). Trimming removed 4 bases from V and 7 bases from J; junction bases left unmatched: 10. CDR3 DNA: TGCAGTGCTACGTCCGGACAGGCTCTAAATTCACCCCTCCACTTT. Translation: CSATSGQALNSPLHF.

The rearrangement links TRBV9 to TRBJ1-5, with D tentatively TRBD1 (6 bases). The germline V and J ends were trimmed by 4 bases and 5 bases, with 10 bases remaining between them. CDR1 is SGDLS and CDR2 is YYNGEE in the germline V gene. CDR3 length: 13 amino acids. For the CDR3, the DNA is TGTGCCAGCAGCACGGGGGGCTATCAGCCCCAGCATTTT. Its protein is CASSTGGYQPQHF.

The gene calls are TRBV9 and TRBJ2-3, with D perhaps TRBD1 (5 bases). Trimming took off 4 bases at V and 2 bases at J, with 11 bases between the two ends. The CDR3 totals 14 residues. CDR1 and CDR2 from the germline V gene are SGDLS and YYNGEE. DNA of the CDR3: TGTGCCAGCAGCTTGGCAGGGTACACAGATACGCAGTATTTT. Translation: CASSLAGYTDTQYF.

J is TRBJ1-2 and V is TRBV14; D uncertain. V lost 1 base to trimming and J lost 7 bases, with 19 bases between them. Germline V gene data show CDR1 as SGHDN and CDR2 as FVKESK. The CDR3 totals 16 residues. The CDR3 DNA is TGTGCCAGCAGCCAAGGACTAGCGGAGGCCAAGAGTGGCTACACCTTC. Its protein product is CASSQGLAEAKSGYTF.

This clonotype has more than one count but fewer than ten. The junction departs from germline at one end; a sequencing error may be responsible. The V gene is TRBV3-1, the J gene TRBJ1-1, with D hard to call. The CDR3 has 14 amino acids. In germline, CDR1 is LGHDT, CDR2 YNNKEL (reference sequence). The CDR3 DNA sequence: TGTGCCAGCAGCCAAGAAGCCGGGTTCACTGAAGTTTTCTTT. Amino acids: CASSQEAGFTEVFF.

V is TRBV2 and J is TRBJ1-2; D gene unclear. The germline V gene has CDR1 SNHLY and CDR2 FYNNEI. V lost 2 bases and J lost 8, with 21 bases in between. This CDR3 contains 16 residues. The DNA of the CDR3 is TGTGCCAGCAGTGAACGGCTAGCGGGAGGAATATGGGGCTACACCTTC. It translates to CASSERLAGGIWGYTF.

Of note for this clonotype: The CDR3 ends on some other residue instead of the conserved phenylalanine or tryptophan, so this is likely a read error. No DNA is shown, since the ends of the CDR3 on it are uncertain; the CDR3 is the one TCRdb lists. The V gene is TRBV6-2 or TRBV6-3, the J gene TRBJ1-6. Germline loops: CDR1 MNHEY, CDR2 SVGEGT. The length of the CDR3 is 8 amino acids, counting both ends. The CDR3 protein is CASSYKLR.

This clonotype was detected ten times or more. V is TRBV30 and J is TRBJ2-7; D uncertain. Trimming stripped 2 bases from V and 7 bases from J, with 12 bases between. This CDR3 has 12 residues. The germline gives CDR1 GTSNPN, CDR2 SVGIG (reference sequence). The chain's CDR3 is CAWSPVKAEQYF. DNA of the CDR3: TGTGCCTGGAGTCCGGTAAAAGCGGAGCAGTACTTC.

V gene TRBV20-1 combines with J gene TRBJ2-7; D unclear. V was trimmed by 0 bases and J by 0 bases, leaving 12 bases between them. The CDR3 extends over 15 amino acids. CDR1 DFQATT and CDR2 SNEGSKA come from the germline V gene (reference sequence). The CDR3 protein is CSARDRATSSYEQYF. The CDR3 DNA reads TGCAGTGCTAGAGATCGAGCCACCAGCTCCTACGAGCAGTACTTC.

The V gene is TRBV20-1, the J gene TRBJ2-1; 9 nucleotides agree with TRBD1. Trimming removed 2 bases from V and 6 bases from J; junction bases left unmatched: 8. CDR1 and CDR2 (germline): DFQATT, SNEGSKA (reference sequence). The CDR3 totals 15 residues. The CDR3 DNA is TGCAGTGCTAGAAGTGACAGGGGGAGCGGCAATGAGCAGTTCTTC. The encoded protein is CSARSDRGSGNEQFF.

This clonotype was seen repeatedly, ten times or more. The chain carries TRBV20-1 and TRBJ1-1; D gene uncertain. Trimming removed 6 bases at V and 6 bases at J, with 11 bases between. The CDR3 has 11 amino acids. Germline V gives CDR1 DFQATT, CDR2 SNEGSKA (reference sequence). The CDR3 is CSARTGSEAFF. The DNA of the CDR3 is TGCAGTGCACGAACGGGGTCTGAAGCTTTCTTT.

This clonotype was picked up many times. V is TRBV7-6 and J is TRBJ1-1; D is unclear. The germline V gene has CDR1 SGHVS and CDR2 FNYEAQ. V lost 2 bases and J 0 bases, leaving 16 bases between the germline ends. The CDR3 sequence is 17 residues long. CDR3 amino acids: CASSLTGESSMNTEAFF. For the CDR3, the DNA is TGTGCCAGCAGCTTAACCGGCGAGTCAAGTATGAACACTGAAGCTTTCTTT.

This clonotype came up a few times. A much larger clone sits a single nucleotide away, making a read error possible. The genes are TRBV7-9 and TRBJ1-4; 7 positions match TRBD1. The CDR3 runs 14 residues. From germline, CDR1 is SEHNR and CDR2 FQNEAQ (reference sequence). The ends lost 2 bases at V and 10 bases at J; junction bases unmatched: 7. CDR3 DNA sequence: TGTGCCAGCAGCTTACCAGGGGGTGAAGGAAAACTGTTTTTT. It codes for CASSLPGGEGKLFF.